Each of the 27 T cell receptor beta chains below was sequenced from the same sample in a study of blood T cell repertoires in COVID-19. Profiled with immunoSEQ multiplex PCR; TCRdb holds only in-frame clones, not every one. The sample yields 150,000 to 200,000 clones, around 82% seen once. The sequencing input was peripheral blood. These receptors were collected from a woman in her 40s with COVID-19, enrolled during active disease.

This chain joins TRBV9 and TRBJ2-2, with TRBD1 matching over 10 bases. This CDR3 is built from 16 residues. From germline, CDR1 is SGDLS and CDR2 YYNGEE. Unmatched junction bases numbered 7, after V lost 4 bases and J lost 4 bases. The CDR3 sequence is CASSPRTGGGTGELFF. In DNA, the CDR3 is TGTGCCAGCAGCCCTAGGACAGGGGGGGGCACCGGGGAGCTGTTTTTT.

The count of this clone is one. The chain has TRBV28 and TRBJ2-7; D is perhaps TRBD1 (7 bases). CDR1 and CDR2 (germline): MDHEN, SYDVKM. The CDR3 length is 15 residues. V shed 2 bases and J shed 5 bases, with 16 bases lying between them. CDR3 nucleotides: TGTGCCAGCAGTTTAACGTACAGGGGACTCCACGAGCAGTACTTC. This codes for CASSLTYRGLHEQYF.

The chain links TRBV6-6 to TRBJ2-7; no firm D call. Trimming removed 5 bases at V and 6 bases at J, with 14 bases between. CDR3 length equals 13 residues. The germline V gene has CDR1 MNHNY and CDR2 SVGAGI (reference sequence). CDR3 protein: CASSPLPTAEQYF. The CDR3 coding sequence is TGTGCCAGCAGTCCCCTTCCCACTGCCGAGCAGTACTTC.

The rearrangement uses TRBV29-1 and TRBJ1-2; 7 bases are a match to TRBD1. The V and J ends lost 2 bases and 0 bases, in that order; junction bases with no gene match: 12. The length of the CDR3 is 17 residues. Germline CDR1 is SQVTM and CDR2 is ANQGSEA. The CDR3 coding sequence is TGCAGCGTTGAAAGAAGACGACAGGGAGTTTCTAACTATGGCTACACCTTC. Its protein product is CSVERRRQGVSNYGYTF.

The chain combines TRBV3-1 (or the pseudogene TRBV3-2) with TRBJ1-2; D may be TRBD1 (6 bases). Germline CDR1 and CDR2: LGHDT and YNNKEL (reference sequence). This CDR3 has 14 residues. V was shortened by 10 bases and J by 2 bases, with 17 bases between the two germline ends. The CDR3 nucleotides are TGTGCCACTAAGCCAGGGGATCGGAACTATGGCTACACCTTC. This encodes CATKPGDRNYGYTF.

This rearrangement joins TRBV5-6 to TRBJ2-1; D perhaps matches TRBD1 (6 bases). The CDR3 totals 12 residues. From germline, CDR1 is SGHDT and CDR2 YYEEEE. Trimming took 0 bases from V and 8 from J, leaving 6 bases between them. The CDR3 region has the DNA TGTGCCAGCAGCTTGGCAGGGGATGAGCAGTTCTTC. As protein: CASSLAGDEQFF.

The V call is TRBV5-4, the J call TRBJ2-5, with D maybe TRBD1 (6 bases). With 4 bases removed from V and 2 bases from J, the gap between germline ends came to 9 bases. Per the germline V gene, CDR1 is SGHNT and CDR2 is YYREEE (reference sequence). CDR3 length equals 13 residues. CDR3 DNA: TGTGCCAGCAGCACCGGGACACAAGAGACCCAGTACTTC. This sequence encodes CASSTGTQETQYF.

This CDR3 reads CASSTRLAGAQYEQFF. CDR3 bases: TGTGCCAGCAGCACTCGACTAGCGGGAGCCCAGTATGAGCAGTTCTTC. The chain employs TRBV28 and TRBJ2-1; 12 bases are a match to TRBD2. Germline V gene data show CDR1 as MDHEN and CDR2 as SYDVKM. CDR3 length: 16 amino acids. V gave up 6 bases and J gave up 8 bases; unmatched junction bases: 11.

This chain connects TRBV5-1 to TRBJ2-7, with D unresolved. Germline V gene lookup returns CDR1 SGHRS and CDR2 YFSETQ. The CDR3 spans 14 residues. V was pared by 0 bases and J by 2 bases, with 9 bases between. DNA for the CDR3: TGCGCCAGCAGCTTGGGACTCCCAGCCTACGAGCAGTACTTC. Protein: CASSLGLPAYEQYF.

A single count supports this clone. This chain connects TRBV7-3 to TRBJ2-5; D ambiguous. Germline V gene lookup returns CDR1 SGHTA and CDR2 FQGTGA. CDR3 length: 13 amino acids. V lost 4 bases to trimming and J lost 2 bases, with 8 bases between them. CDR3 in DNA: TGTGCCAGCAGCTCTAGATCACAAGAGACCCAGTACTTC. Translation: CASSSRSQETQYF.

The V gene is TRBV29-1, the J gene TRBJ1-2; maybe TRBD1 (5 bases). Per the germline V gene, CDR1 is SQVTM and CDR2 is ANQGSEA. The CDR3 is made up of 12 amino acids. The V end lost 3 bases, the J end lost 6 bases, and 11 bases lay between the germline ends. This CDR3 is CSVDLDRDGYTF. The CDR3 DNA is TGCAGCGTTGACCTCGACAGAGATGGCTACACCTTC. Full variable domain (rest looked up from reference TRBV29-1 and TRBJ1-2): SAVISQKPSRDICQRGTSLTIQCQVDSQVTMMFWYRQQPGQSLTLIATANQGSEATYESGFVIDKFPISRPNLTFSTLTVSNMSPEDSSIYLCSVDLDRDGYTFGSGTRLTVV.

This chain joins TRBV19 and TRBJ1-1, with 8 bases lining up with TRBD1. V lost 4 bases, J lost 1 base, and 5 bases stayed unmatched. Germline CDR1 and CDR2: LNHDA and SQIVND (reference sequence). The CDR3 consists of 15 residues. The DNA of the CDR3 is TGTGCCAGTAGTACCACAGGGGGACCGAACACTGAAGCTTTCTTT. Protein: CASSTTGGPNTEAFF.

The J gene is TRBJ1-1, the V gene TRBV9, with D hard to call. Trimming removed 0 bases from V and 4 bases from J, with 4 bases in between. CDR3 length: 12 residues. The germline CDR1 and CDR2 sequences are SGDLS and YYNGEE. The CDR3 DNA sequence: TGTGCCAGCAGCGTAGACGGCACTGAAGCTTTCTTT. It specifies CASSVDGTEAFF. Looking up the rest from reference TRBV9 and TRBJ1-1 gives the full variable domain: DSGVTQTPKHLITATGQRVTLRCSPRSGDLSVYWYQQSLDQGLQFLIQYYNGEERAKGNILERFSAQQFPDLHSELNLSSLELGDSALYFCASSVDGTEAFFGQGTRLTVV.

This clone occurred a few times. CDR3 sequence (DNA): TGTGCCAGCTCACCAAAAGGAGGGGATGAGCAGTTCTTC. Encoded protein: CASSPKGGDEQFF. This sequence joins TRBV18 and TRBJ2-1; D is perhaps TRBD2 (6 bases). Trimming removed 2 bases from V and 8 bases from J, with 10 bases in between. The CDR3 has 13 residues. Germline V gives CDR1 KGHSH, CDR2 LQKENI.

There are a few counts of this clone. This sample includes further DNA sequences coding for the same CDR3. The chain couples TRBV2 to TRBJ2-1; 14 nucleotides agree with TRBD2. Germline CDR1 is SNHLY and CDR2 is FYNNEI. Losses at the gene ends were 1 base for V and 6 bases for J; bases not matched to a gene: 2. The CDR3 has 16 amino acids. CDR3 nucleotide sequence: TGTGCCAGCAGTGAAGGACTAGCGGGAGGGCTCAATGAGCAGTTCTTC. Translated: CASSEGLAGGLNEQFF.

The rearrangement joins TRBV19 to TRBJ1-5; D not resolved. V lost 3 bases, J lost 9 bases, and 9 bases lay in between. CDR3 length equals 12 residues. Germline CDR1 reads LNHDA; CDR2 reads SQIVND (reference sequence). CDR3 loop: CASSIPPGPQHF. In DNA, the CDR3 is TGTGCCAGTAGTATCCCCCCAGGGCCCCAGCATTTT.

The chain joins TRBV6-1 to TRBJ2-4; 10 nucleotides match TRBD2. The CDR3 is 16 amino acids. CDR1 is MNHNS, CDR2 SASEGT, per germline. V dropped 1 base and J dropped 3; count of bases not matched to a gene: 3. The CDR3 DNA reads TGTGCCAGCAGTGAAGAGGCTAGCGGGAGCAAAAACATTCAGTACTTC. It codes for CASSEEASGSKNIQYF.

CDR3 sequence reads: CASSLVRDTYWDGYTF. CDR3 nucleotide sequence: TGTGCCAGCAGCTTAGTCCGGGACACTTATTGGGATGGCTACACCTTC. The V and J genes are TRBV11-2 and TRBJ1-2, with a tentative D call TRBD1 (6 bases). Germline V lookup: CDR1 SGHAT, CDR2 FQNNGV. The CDR3 is 16 amino acids. V was trimmed by 1 base and J by 6 bases, leaving 18 bases between them. Based on the CDR3 plus reference TRBV11-2 and TRBJ1-2, the full variable domain is EAGVAQSPRYKIIEKRQSVAFWCNPISGHATLYWYQQILGQGPKLLIQFQNNGVVDDSQLPKDRFSAERLKGVDSTLKIQPAKLEDSAVYLCASSLVRDTYWDGYTFGSGTRLTVV.

The rearrangement joins TRBV6-1 to TRBJ1-1, with a tentative D call TRBD1 (6 bases). Germline values: CDR1 MNHNS, CDR2 SASEGT. V was trimmed by 4 bases and J by 4 bases, leaving 16 bases between them. There are 15 residues in the CDR3. The CDR3 nucleotides read TGTGCCAGCAGTGGCCCCGGGGGGCGAAGCACTGAAGCTTTCTTT. Its protein is CASSGPGGRSTEAFF.

The chain couples TRBV19 to TRBJ1-1; D may be TRBD1 (5 bases). This CDR3 region has 14 residues. V lost 3 bases and J 3 bases, leaving 11 bases between the germline ends. Germline V CDR1 and CDR2: LNHDA, SQIVND (reference sequence). This chain's CDR3 is CASSIMGGDTEAFF. The CDR3 bases are TGTGCCAGTAGTATCATGGGAGGGGACACTGAAGCTTTCTTT.

This clone was counted between two and nine times. CDR3 bases: TGTGCCAGCAGTAGCGTTCGGGGCTCTGGAAACACCATATATTTT. This sequence encodes CASSSVRGSGNTIYF. V and J are TRBV2 and TRBJ1-3; no firm D call. From germline, CDR1 is SNHLY and CDR2 FYNNEI. This CDR3 spans 15 amino acids. V was shortened by 5 bases and J by 0 bases, with 11 bases between the two germline ends.

The chain joins TRBV5-6 to TRBJ1-6; 8 positions match TRBD1. Germline CDR1 SGHDT, CDR2 YYEEEE. There are 16 residues in the CDR3. Trimming at V came to 5 bases and at J to 9 bases, leaving 13 bases not matched to a gene. CDR3 nucleotide sequence: TGTGCCAGCAGGCCCTTACAGGGGGTGATGGGTTCACCCCTCCACTTT. Amino acids: CASRPLQGVMGSPLHF.

V usage is TRBV7-6 and J usage is TRBJ2-1; 10 nucleotides match TRBD1. The length of the CDR3 is 13 residues. The junction had 6 bases not matched to a gene; V was cut back by 8 bases and J by 8 bases. CDR1 and CDR2 from the germline V gene are SGHVS and FNYEAQ. The CDR3 bases are TGTGCCAGCCAGGGGACAGGGGTGTATGAGCAGTTCTTC. It encodes CASQGTGVYEQFF.

The sample holds one count of this clone. J is TRBJ2-5 and V is TRBV2, with TRBD2 matching over 11 bases. CDR3 length equals 15 residues. Trimming took 6 bases from V and 6 from J; bases not matched to a gene: 9. Germline CDR1 SNHLY, CDR2 FYNNEI. For the CDR3, the DNA is TGTGCCAGCAGCCAGACTAGCGGGGTCTCAAAGACCCAGTACTTC. It is translated as CASSQTSGVSKTQYF.

CDR3 bases: TGTGCCTGGTGCCTAGCGGACATCACCGGGGAGCTGTTTTTT. The encoded protein is CAWCLADITGELFF. The rearrangement joins TRBV30 to TRBJ2-2, with 7 bases fitting TRBD2. CDR1 and CDR2 from the germline V gene are GTSNPN and SVGIG (reference sequence). The V segment lost 5 bases and the J segment 4 bases; nucleotides outside the gene matches: 7. The CDR3 length is 14 residues.

This chain links TRBV30 with TRBJ2-3, with a tentative D call TRBD1 (5 bases). The V end lost 0 bases, the J end lost 3 bases, and 10 bases lay between the germline ends. Germline loops: CDR1 GTSNPN, CDR2 SVGIG (reference sequence). The CDR3 is 14 amino acids. The CDR3 region is CAWSVLAGTDTQYF. CDR3 DNA sequence: TGTGCCTGGAGTGTATTAGCAGGGACAGATACGCAGTATTTT.

The V gene is TRBV19, the J gene TRBJ2-2; 8 bases agree with TRBD2. Germline CDR1 is LNHDA and CDR2 is SQIVND (reference sequence). CDR3 length: 15 amino acids. The V segment lost 7 bases and the J segment 4 bases; nucleotides outside the gene matches: 8. CDR3 nucleotides: TGTGCCAGTATATCCCCTAGCGGGCCCACCGGGGAGCTGTTTTTT. Translating gives CASISPSGPTGELFF.